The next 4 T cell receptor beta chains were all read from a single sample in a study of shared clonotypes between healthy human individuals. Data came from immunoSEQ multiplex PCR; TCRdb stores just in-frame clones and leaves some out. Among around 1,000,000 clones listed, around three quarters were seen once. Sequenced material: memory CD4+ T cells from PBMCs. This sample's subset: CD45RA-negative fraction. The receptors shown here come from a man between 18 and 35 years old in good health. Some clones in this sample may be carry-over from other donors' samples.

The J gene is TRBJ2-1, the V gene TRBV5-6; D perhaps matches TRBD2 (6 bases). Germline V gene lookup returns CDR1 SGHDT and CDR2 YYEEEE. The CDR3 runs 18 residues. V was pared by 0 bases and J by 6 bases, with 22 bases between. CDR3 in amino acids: CASSLEFRKAGYINEQFF. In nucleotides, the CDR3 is TGTGCCAGCAGCTTGGAATTTAGAAAGGCGGGATATATCAATGAGCAGTTCTTC.

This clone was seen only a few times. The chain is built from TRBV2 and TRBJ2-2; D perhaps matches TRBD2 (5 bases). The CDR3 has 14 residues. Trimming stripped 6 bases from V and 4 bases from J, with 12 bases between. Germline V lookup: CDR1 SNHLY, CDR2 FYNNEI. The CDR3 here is CASRTPRGTGELFF. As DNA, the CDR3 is TGTGCCAGCAGGACTCCTCGGGGCACCGGGGAGCTGTTTTTT.

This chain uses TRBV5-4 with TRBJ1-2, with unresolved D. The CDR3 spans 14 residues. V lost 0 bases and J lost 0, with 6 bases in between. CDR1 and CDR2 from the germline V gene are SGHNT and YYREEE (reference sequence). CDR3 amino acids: CASSLESANYGYTF. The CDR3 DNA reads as TGTGCCAGCAGCTTGGAATCGGCTAACTATGGCTACACCTTC.

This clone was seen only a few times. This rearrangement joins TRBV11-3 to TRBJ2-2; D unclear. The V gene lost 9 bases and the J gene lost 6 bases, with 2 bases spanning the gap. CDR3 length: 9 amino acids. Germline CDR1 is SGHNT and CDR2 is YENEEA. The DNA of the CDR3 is TGTGCCAGGGCCGGGGAGCTGTTTTTT. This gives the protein CARAGELFF.